One T cell receptor beta chain is described in this entry. This entry is derived from a study of blood T cell repertoires in COVID-19. Study-wide background: Sites in the United States, Italy and Spain provided acute and convalescent COVID-19 samples. The analysed material was cDNA or gDNA that came from T cells, B-cell-depleted T cells, or PBMCs.

Per the germline V gene, CDR1 is SEHNR and CDR2 is FQNEAQ (reference sequence). V lost 3 bases and J lost 3; bases outside the gene matches: 6. This CDR3 comprises 16 residues. Authors' analysis steps: Reference gene primers were amplified, and this amplification served to estimate nucleated cell counts. Only in-frame clones appear in the TCRdb table, and some are missing; sequencing was by immunoSEQ multiplex PCR. The D gene and trimming were derived from the DNA, and the V and J assignments and clone size from that table. The profile shows 76,000 or so clones, roughly four fifths of them singletons.

The V call is TRBV7-9, the J call TRBJ2-3, with 10 bases lining up with TRBD2. Sequencing was carried out using peripheral blood. The sequence came from a man aged 45-65 years with acute or convalescent COVID-19. The CDR3 reads CASSLRSSGSTDTQYF. In DNA form, the CDR3 reads TGTGCCAGCAGCTTGAGATCTAGCGGGAGTACAGATACGCAGTATTTT.